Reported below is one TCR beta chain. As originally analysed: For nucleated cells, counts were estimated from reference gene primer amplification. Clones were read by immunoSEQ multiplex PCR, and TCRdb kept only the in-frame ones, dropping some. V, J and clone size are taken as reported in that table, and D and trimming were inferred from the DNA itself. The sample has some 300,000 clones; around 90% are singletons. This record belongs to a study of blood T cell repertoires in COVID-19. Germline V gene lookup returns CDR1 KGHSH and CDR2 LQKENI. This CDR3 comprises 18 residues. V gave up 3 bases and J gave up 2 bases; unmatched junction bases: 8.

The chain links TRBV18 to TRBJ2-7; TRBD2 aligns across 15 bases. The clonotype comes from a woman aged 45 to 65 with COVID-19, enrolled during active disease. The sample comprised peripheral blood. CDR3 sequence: CASSPLGLAGGRTYEQYF. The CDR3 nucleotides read TGTGCCAGCTCACCCTTGGGACTAGCGGGAGGTCGTACCTACGAGCAGTACTTC.